This T cell receptor beta chain was found in a study of blood T cell repertoires in COVID-19. This CDR3 has 14 residues. Germline V CDR1 and CDR2: SGHKS, YYEKEE (reference sequence). Trimming cost V 1 base and J 4 bases; bases outside gene matches: 4. Here immunoSEQ multiplex PCR was the method, and the copy in TCRdb shows in-frame clones only, minus some. This repertoire shows roughly 250,000 clones, approximately 90% found once; its top ten account for 2.5% to 3%. The chain combines TRBV5-5 with TRBJ1-1; TRBD1 aligns across 7 bases. What was sequenced was PBMCs or T cells enriched from blood (not recorded which). The clonotype comes from a woman in her twenties or thirties with acute COVID-19. In DNA form, the CDR3 reads TGTGCCAGCAGCTTGACAGGGGAGAGCACTGAAGCTTTCTTT. It codes for CASSLTGESTEAFF.